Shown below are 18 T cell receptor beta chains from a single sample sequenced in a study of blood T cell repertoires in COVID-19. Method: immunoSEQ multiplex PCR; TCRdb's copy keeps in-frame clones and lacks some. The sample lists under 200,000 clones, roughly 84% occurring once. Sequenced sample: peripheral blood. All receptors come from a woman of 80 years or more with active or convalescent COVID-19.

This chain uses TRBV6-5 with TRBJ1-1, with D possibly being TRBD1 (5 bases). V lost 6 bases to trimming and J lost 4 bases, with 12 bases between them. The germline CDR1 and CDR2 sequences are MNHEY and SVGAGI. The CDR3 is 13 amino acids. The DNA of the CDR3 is TGTGCCAGCAGAGGGGTCGGGAGCACTGAAGCTTTCTTT. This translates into CASRGVGSTEAFF.

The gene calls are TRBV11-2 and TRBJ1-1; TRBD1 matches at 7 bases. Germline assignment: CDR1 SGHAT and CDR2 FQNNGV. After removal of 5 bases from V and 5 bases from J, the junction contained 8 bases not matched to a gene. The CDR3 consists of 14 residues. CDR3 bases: TGTGCCAGCAGCCCGACAGGGAGTGGGACTGAAGCTTTCTTT. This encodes CASSPTGSGTEAFF.

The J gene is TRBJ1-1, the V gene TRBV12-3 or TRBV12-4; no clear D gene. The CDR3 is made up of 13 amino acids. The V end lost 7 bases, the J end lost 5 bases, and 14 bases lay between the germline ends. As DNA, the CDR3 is TGTGCCAGCACAAAACTGACGGGGACTGAAGCTTTCTTT. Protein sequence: CASTKLTGTEAFF.

The CDR3 nucleotides are TGTGCCAGCAGCCCGGGGGGGCAGGGGCGGACTGAAGCTTTCTTT. Encoded protein: CASSPGGQGRTEAFF. This chain uses TRBV11-3 with TRBJ1-1, with D tentatively TRBD1 (6 bases). The CDR3 runs to 15 residues. Germline CDR1 is SGHNT and CDR2 is YENEEA. With 5 bases removed from V and 5 bases from J, the gap between germline ends came to 18 bases. The full variable domain, in which reference TRBV11-3 and TRBJ1-1 provide the parts outside the CDR3, is EAGVVQSPRYKIIEKKQPVAFWCNPISGHNTLYWYLQNLGQGPELLIRYENEEAVDDSQLPKDRFSAERLKGVDSTLKIQPAELGDSAVYLCASSPGGQGRTEAFFGQGTRLTVV.

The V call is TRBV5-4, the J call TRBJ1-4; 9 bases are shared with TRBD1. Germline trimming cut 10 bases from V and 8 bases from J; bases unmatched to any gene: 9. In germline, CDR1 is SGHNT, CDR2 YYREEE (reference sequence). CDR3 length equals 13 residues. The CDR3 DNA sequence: TGTGCCGTGACCGGGACAGGGAGAGAAAAACTGTTTTTT. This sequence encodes CAVTGTGREKLFF. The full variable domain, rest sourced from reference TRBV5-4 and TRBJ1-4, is ETGVTQSPTHLIKTRGQQVTLRCSSQSGHNTVSWYQQALGQGPQFIFQYYREEENGRGNFPPRFSGLQFPNYSSELNVNALELDDSALYLCAVTGTGREKLFFGSGTQLSVL.

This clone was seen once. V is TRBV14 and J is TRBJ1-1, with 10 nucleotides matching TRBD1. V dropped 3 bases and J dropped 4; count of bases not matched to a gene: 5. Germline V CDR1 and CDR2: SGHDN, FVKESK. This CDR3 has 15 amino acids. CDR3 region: CASSQIRDRGTEAFF. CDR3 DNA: TGTGCCAGCAGCCAGATCCGGGACAGGGGCACTGAAGCTTTCTTT. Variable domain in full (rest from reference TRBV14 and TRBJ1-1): EAGVTQFPSHSVIEKGQTVTLRCDPISGHDNLYWYRRVMGKEIKFLLHFVKESKQDESGMPNNRFLAERTGGTYSTLKVQPAELEDSGVYFCASSQIRDRGTEAFFGQGTRLTVV.

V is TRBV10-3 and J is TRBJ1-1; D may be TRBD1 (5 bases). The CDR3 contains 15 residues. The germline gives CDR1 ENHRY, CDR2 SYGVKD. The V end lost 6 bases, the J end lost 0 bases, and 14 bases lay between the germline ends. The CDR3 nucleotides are TGTGCCATCAGGGAATCGACAGCCATGAACACTGAAGCTTTCTTT. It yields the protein CAIRESTAMNTEAFF.

CDR3 protein: CASSDRQGSAGYTF. In DNA, the CDR3 is TGTGCCAGCAGTGACCGACAGGGTTCGGCTGGCTACACCTTC. The chain uses TRBV6-1 and TRBJ1-2, with 7 bases identical to TRBD1. V shed 3 bases, J shed 7 bases, and the junction held 8 bases outside the gene matches. The CDR3 sequence is 14 residues long. Germline loops: CDR1 MNHNS, CDR2 SASEGT.

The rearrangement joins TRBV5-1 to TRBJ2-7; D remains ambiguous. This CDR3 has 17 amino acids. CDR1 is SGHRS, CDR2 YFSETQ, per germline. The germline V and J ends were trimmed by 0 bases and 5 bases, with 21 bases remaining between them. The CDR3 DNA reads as TGCGCCAGCAGCTTGGCCCTTCGTGTTGAAGCCCAGGACGAGCAGTACTTC. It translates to CASSLALRVEAQDEQYF.

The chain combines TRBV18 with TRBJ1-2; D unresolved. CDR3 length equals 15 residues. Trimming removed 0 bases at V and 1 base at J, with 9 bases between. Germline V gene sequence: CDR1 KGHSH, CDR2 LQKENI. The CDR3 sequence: CASSPPAGFNYGYTF. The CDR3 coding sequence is TGTGCCAGCTCACCACCGGCAGGATTTAACTATGGCTACACCTTC.

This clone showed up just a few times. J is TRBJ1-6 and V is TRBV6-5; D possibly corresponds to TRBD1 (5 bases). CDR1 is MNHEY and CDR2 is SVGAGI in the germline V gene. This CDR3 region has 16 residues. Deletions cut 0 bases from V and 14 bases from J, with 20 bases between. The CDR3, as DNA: TGTGCCAGCAGTTACTCCGCAGGTGTTACAGGCAGATCCCTCCACTTT. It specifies CASSYSAGVTGRSLHF.

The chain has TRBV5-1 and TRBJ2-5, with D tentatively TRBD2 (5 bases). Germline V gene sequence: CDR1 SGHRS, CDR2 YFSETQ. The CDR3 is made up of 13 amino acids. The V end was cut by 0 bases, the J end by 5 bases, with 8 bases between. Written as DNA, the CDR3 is TGCGCCAGCAGCTTGGGTAGCGTTGAGACCCAGTACTTC. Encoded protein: CASSLGSVETQYF.

The CDR3 DNA is TGTGCCAGCAGCCCAGGGGGCGCGGGTAATTCACCCCTCCACTTT. This sequence encodes CASSPGGAGNSPLHF. J is TRBJ1-6 and V is TRBV7-2; 8 nucleotides agree with TRBD1. The J segment lost 6 bases and the V segment lost 5 bases, leaving 6 bases of the junction unmatched. Per germline, CDR1 SGHTA and CDR2 FQGNSA. This CDR3 has 15 residues.

The CDR3, as DNA: TGTGCCAGCAGTGAACTTTCGGGGGTGAACACTGAAGCTTTCTTT. The encoded protein is CASSELSGVNTEAFF. This chain links TRBV6-1 with TRBJ1-1, with D perhaps matching TRBD1 (5 bases). Trimming removed 2 bases at V and 0 bases at J, with 10 bases between. Germline loops: CDR1 MNHNS, CDR2 SASEGT. This CDR3 comprises 15 residues.

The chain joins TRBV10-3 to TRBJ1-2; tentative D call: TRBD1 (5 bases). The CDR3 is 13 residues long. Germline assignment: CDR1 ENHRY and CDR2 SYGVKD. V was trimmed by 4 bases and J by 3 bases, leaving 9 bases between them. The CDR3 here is CAISGPRDYGYTF. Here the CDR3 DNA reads TGTGCCATCAGTGGGCCCAGGGACTATGGCTACACCTTC.

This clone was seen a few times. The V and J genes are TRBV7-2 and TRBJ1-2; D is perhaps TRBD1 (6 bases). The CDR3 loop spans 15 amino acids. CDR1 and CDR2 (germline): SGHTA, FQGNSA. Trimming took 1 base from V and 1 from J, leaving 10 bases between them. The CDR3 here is CASSLVSRGNYGYTF. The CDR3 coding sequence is TGTGCCAGCAGCTTAGTTTCCAGGGGTAACTATGGCTACACCTTC.

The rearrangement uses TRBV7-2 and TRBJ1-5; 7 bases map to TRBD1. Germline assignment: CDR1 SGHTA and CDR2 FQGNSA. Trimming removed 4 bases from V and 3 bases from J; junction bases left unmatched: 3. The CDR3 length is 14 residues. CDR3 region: CASSSTGTNQPQHF. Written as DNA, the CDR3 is TGTGCCAGCAGCTCGACAGGGACCAATCAGCCCCAGCATTTT. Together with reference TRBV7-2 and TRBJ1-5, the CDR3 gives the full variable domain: GAGVSQSPSNKVTEKGKDVELRCDPISGHTALYWYRQSLGQGLEFLIYFQGNSAPDKSGLPSDRFSAERTGGSVSTLTIQRTQQEDSAVYLCASSSTGTNQPQHFGDGTRLSIL.

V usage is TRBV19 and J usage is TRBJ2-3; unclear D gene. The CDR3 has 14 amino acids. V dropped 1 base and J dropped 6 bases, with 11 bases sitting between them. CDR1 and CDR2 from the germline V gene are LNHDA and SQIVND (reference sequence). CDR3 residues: CASSIAADSDTQYF. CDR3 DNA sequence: TGTGCCAGTAGTATAGCCGCAGATTCGGATACGCAGTATTTT.